The clone carrying this T cell receptor (beta chain) occurred a few times. The antigen is undetermined. The V gene's germline CDR1 is SGHVS and CDR2 FQNEAQ. The CDR3 covers 15 residues. V gave up 1 base and J gave up 0 bases, with 7 bases separating them. These data originate in a study of cytomegalovirus exposure and HLA in healthy donors. On the study more broadly: There were roughly 120 million unique TCR beta sequences, drawn from about 200 million T cells, in an earlier analysis. Study conclusions and caveats: By a later analysis, the bulk of CMV-associated TCR beta chains appeared HLA-restricted. Several of the most significant clusters appeared, in a later analysis, to be linked to common viral pathogens.

PCR amplification relied on 60 Vbeta primers (plus 13 Jbeta primers). TCRdb keeps only in-frame clones here, not all; method: immunoSEQ multiplex PCR. This table has 65,000 to 70,000 clones, around 78% appearing once. The sample comprised PBMCs. The rearrangement joins TRBV7-8 to TRBJ2-4, with D perhaps matching TRBD2 (5 bases). This clonotype was obtained from a man over 45 in good health and CMV-seronegative. CDR3 residues: CASSLEAGAKNIQYF. The CDR3 DNA sequence: TGTGCCAGCAGCTTAGAGGCGGGAGCCAAAAACATTCAGTACTTC. Together with reference TRBV7-8 and TRBJ2-4, the CDR3 gives the full variable domain: GAGVSQSPRYKVAKRGQDVALRCDPISGHVSLFWYQQALGQGPEFLTYFQNEAQLDKSGLPSDRFFAERPEGSVSTLKIQRTQQEDSAVYLCASSLEAGAKNIQYFGAGTRLSVL.